This TCR beta chain was captured in a study of preoperative IRX-2 immunotherapy in early breast cancer (dated by TCRdb to the late 2010s). Libraries were made using the immunoSEQ multiplex PCR assay. In its TCRdb copy, this immuneACCESS table keeps in-frame sequences only and misses some clones. Where compared with another copy, unresolved V genes explain less than half of these, and the others have no known cause. The sample table contains approximately 96,000 clones; only one count was recorded for around 86% of them. The ten largest clones add up to approximately 2% of the sample. With respect to this clone: Its antigen has not been determined. No qualities accompany the bases; no much larger clone lies one base away.

CDR1 GTSNPN and CDR2 SVGIG are derived from the germline V gene (reference sequence). From the cysteine up to the phenylalanine, the CDR3 has a length of 13 residues. Of all the DNA, just the CDR3 is kept, 39 bases in frame from base 1. Trimming at the junction amounts to 1 base on V and 6 bases on J, and the germline ends lie 10 bases apart. Read against the paper, the sample's treatment or condition label means: preoperative locoregional IRX-2 cytokine immunotherapy. The samples were obtained from a phase Ib study in which preoperative, locoregional IRX-2 cytokine immunotherapy intended to prime immune responses was tested. The donors were early-stage breast cancer patients who were given IRX-2 prior to surgery.

The source was tumor tissue, collected after IRX-2 immunotherapy. The TCR originated in a human donor with breast cancer. The chain joins TRBV30 to TRBJ1-5; TRBD1 is possibly the D segment (6 matching bases). The CDR3 region: CAWSAGGAQPQHF. Read as DNA, the sequence is TGTGCCTGGAGTGCCGGGGGGGCTCAGCCCCAGCATTTT.